Below are 21 T cell receptor beta chains sequenced from a single sample in a study of human T cells and chemical hapten exposure. TCRdb independently ran MiXCR on the RACE reads; one entry per CDR3 protein. Altogether some 82,000 distinct CDR3 sequences are present, about 10% being singletons, with the ten largest covering approximately 4%. Sample time point: patch test 1, 2 weeks after DPC sensitization. The treatment was: therapeutic diphenylcyclopropenone sensitization with weekly scalp DPC. The source was whole blood, collected in connection with sensitization to the hapten diphenylcyclopropenone (DPC). Every receptor here comes from a woman aged 50 to 65 with alopecia areata. Some clones in this sample may be carry-over from other donors' samples.

This clonotype was seen repeatedly, ten times or more. The V gene is TRBV7-9, the J gene TRBJ2-2; TRBD1 aligns across 7 bases. The CDR3 consists of 17 residues. The trim removed 5 bases at V and 4 bases at J, leaving 13 bases unmatched. Germline V CDR1 and CDR2: SEHNR, FQNEAQ (reference sequence). The CDR3 DNA follows: TGTGCCAGCAGCGGGGTCATGCTCACAGGGGTCACCGGGGAGCTGTTTTTT. Translating gives CASSGVMLTGVTGELFF.

This clonotype was found a few times. The V call is TRBV11-2, the J call TRBJ2-5; D is unresolved. The germline V and J ends were trimmed by 1 base and 3 bases, with 12 bases remaining between them. Per germline, CDR1 SGHAT and CDR2 FQNNGV. CDR3 size: 15 residues. This chain's CDR3 is CASSLVRSPEETQYF. The CDR3 DNA reads as TGTGCCAGCAGCTTAGTCCGTAGCCCAGAAGAGACCCAGTACTTC.

V gene TRBV5-6 combines with J gene TRBJ2-6; D is perhaps TRBD1 (6 bases). Trimming pared 3 bases from V and 4 bases from J, leaving 11 bases between. Germline V CDR1 and CDR2: SGHDT, YYEEEE. CDR3 length: 15 residues. CDR3 amino acids: CASSSSGVGANVLTF. The CDR3 DNA reads as TGTGCCAGCAGCTCGTCAGGGGTCGGGGCCAACGTCCTGACTTTC.

This clonotype was found many times. The chain uses TRBV12-3 or TRBV12-4 and TRBJ1-1, with a weak D call TRBD1 (5 bases). The CDR3 spans 13 residues. The ends were cut back, 6 bases at V and 1 base at J, with 9 bases in the middle. CDR3 loop: CASRPTGNTEAFF. Written as DNA, the CDR3 is TGTGCCAGCAGGCCTACAGGGAACACTGAAGCTTTCTTT.

This clonotype has only a few counts. V gene TRBV9 combines with J gene TRBJ2-1, with no clear D. Trimming took off 2 bases at V and 0 bases at J, with 9 bases between the two ends. The CDR3 contains 15 residues. Per germline, CDR1 SGDLS and CDR2 YYNGEE. CDR3 sequence reads: CASSVADLSYNEQFF. Here the CDR3 DNA reads TGTGCCAGCAGCGTGGCGGACCTCTCCTACAATGAGCAGTTCTTC.

For this clonotype: Since a much larger clone is just one base distant, this may be a read error. The chain combines TRBV7-2 with TRBJ2-2; D perhaps matches TRBD2 (6 bases). The CDR3 runs 15 residues. Germline V gene lookup returns CDR1 SGHTA and CDR2 FQGNSA. CDR3: CASSFVEGLGGELSF. CDR3 nucleotide sequence: TGTGCCAGCAGCTTTGTAGAGGGTTTAGGCGGGGAGCTGTCTTTT.

The chain couples TRBV20-1 to TRBJ1-6; weak D call: TRBD1 (6 bases). This CDR3 comprises 16 residues. Trimming removed 5 bases from V and 2 bases from J, with 16 bases in between. The germline V gene encodes CDR1 DFQATT and CDR2 SNEGSKA (reference sequence). The DNA for the CDR3 is TGCAGTGCTGGAATGTACAGGGACGCCTATAATTCACCCCTCCACTTT. This encodes CSAGMYRDAYNSPLHF.

This clonotype was detected a few times. V is TRBV7-2 and J is TRBJ1-2; no clear D gene. The CDR3 has 17 amino acids. Germline CDR1 SGHTA, CDR2 FQGNSA. Deletions cut 1 base from V and 1 base from J, with 16 bases between. The CDR3 DNA sequence: TGTGCCAGCAGCTTAGGAGGTCGCGCCAGGAGTAACTATGGCTACACCTTC. Translating gives CASSLGGRARSNYGYTF.

This clonotype appeared a few times. This chain joins TRBV6-2 or TRBV6-3 and TRBJ2-5; D remains ambiguous. The V gene's germline CDR1 is MNHEY and CDR2 SVGEGT. There are 13 residues in the CDR3. Trimming took 0 bases from V and 3 from J, leaving 5 bases between them. The CDR3 spells CASSYSTKETQYF. CDR3 in DNA: TGTGCCAGCAGTTACTCGACCAAAGAGACCCAGTACTTC.

This chain joins TRBV18 and TRBJ1-5; TRBD1 aligns across 8 bases. The CDR3 sequence is 16 residues long. V shed 1 base and J 6 bases; nucleotides not matched to a gene: 8. Germline assignment: CDR1 KGHSH and CDR2 LQKENI. The CDR3 nucleotides read TGTGCCAGCTCACCACTCGGACAGGGAGGCGGTCAGCCCCAGCATTTT. Amino acid sequence: CASSPLGQGGGQPQHF.

The chain recombines TRBV28 with TRBJ2-5, with D possibly TRBD2 on 5 matching bases. Germline V gene lookup returns CDR1 MDHEN and CDR2 SYDVKM. V dropped 2 bases and J dropped 6 bases, with 7 bases sitting between them. The CDR3 covers 12 residues. The CDR3 DNA follows: TGTGCCAGCAGTTTAAGGAGGCAGACCCAGTACTTC. Protein sequence: CASSLRRQTQYF. The full variable domain, with the rest looked up from reference TRBV28 and TRBJ2-5, is DVKVTQSSRYLVKRTGEKVFLECVQDMDHENMFWYRQDPGLGLRLIYFSYDVKMKEKGDIPEGYSVSREKKERFSLILESASTNQTSMYLCASSLRRQTQYFGPGTRLLVL.

Only a few counts were recorded for this clonotype. The V call is TRBV20-1, the J call TRBJ2-7; 9 bases map to TRBD1. The CDR3 has 13 residues. V was clipped by 6 bases and J by 6 bases; unmatched bases: 9. Germline values: CDR1 DFQATT, CDR2 SNEGSKA (reference sequence). CDR3 sequence reads: CSANRDRVTEQYF. The CDR3 DNA follows: TGCAGTGCCAACCGGGACAGGGTCACCGAGCAGTACTTC.

This clonotype was observed a handful of times. The chain is built from TRBV2 and TRBJ2-1; D gene unclear. The CDR3 is made up of 14 amino acids. V lost 6 bases to trimming and J lost 6 bases, with 15 bases between them. Looked up from germline, CDR1 is SNHLY and CDR2 is FYNNEI. CDR3 in DNA: TGTGCCAGCAGGCAAGGAACTTCTAGCAATGAGCAGTTCTTC. Its translation: CASRQGTSSNEQFF.

In its sample, this clonotype was seen once. Since a much larger clone is just one base distant, this may be a read error. The V call is TRBV20-1, the J call TRBJ2-1; 8 bases match TRBD2. CDR1 and CDR2 from the germline V gene are DFQATT and SNEGSKA (reference sequence). This CDR3 is 9 amino acids long. The CDR3 nucleotides read TGCAGCGGGAGGGATGAGCAGTTCTTC. This translates into CSGRDEQFF.

This clonotype was picked up a small number of times. This chain joins TRBV11-2 and TRBJ2-1; TRBD2 matches at 10 bases. Germline CDR1 is SGHAT and CDR2 is FQNNGV. With V trimmed by 5 bases and J by 3 bases, 4 bases remained unmatched. This CDR3 region has 15 residues. This chain's CDR3 is CASSGGLASYNEQFF. DNA for the CDR3: TGTGCCAGCAGCGGGGGACTAGCGAGCTACAATGAGCAGTTCTTC. Variable domain in full (rest from reference TRBV11-2 and TRBJ2-1): EAGVAQSPRYKIIEKRQSVAFWCNPISGHATLYWYQQILGQGPKLLIQFQNNGVVDDSQLPKDRFSAERLKGVDSTLKIQPAKLEDSAVYLCASSGGLASYNEQFFGPGTRLTVL.

The chain couples TRBV4-1 to TRBJ1-3; D not certain. Trimming shortened V by 4 bases and J by 2 bases, and 18 bases separated the two germline ends. CDR1 and CDR2 from the germline V gene are MGHRA and YSYEKL. The CDR3 is 17 amino acids. This CDR3 reads CASSRGGLILAGNTIYF. In DNA form, the CDR3 reads TGCGCCAGCAGCCGCGGAGGTTTGATCCTTGCTGGAAACACCATATATTTT.

The chain's CDR3 is CASSDPTESNQPQHF. DNA of the CDR3: TGTGCCAGCAGTGACCCGACAGAGAGCAATCAGCCCCAGCATTTT. This chain uses TRBV6-4 with TRBJ1-5; perhaps TRBD1 as D (5 bases). Trimming removed 2 bases from V and 1 base from J, with 9 bases in between. This CDR3 comprises 15 residues. The germline gives CDR1 MRHNA, CDR2 SNTAGT.

V and J are TRBV11-1 and TRBJ2-1, with D possibly TRBD2 on 6 matching bases. CDR1 and CDR2 (germline): SGHAT, FQDESV (reference sequence). This CDR3 comprises 16 residues. With 3 bases removed from V and 0 bases from J, the gap between germline ends came to 12 bases. CDR3 loop: CASSFSGRSSYNEQFF. CDR3 coding DNA: TGTGCCAGCAGCTTTAGCGGACGAAGCTCCTACAATGAGCAGTTCTTC. Together with reference TRBV11-1 and TRBJ2-1, the CDR3 gives the full variable domain: EAEVAQSPRYKITEKSQAVAFWCDPISGHATLYWYRQILGQGPELLVQFQDESVVDDSQLPKDRFSAERLKGVDSTLKIQPAELGDSAMYLCASSFSGRSSYNEQFFGPGTRLTVL.

The genes are TRBV18 and TRBJ2-7, with D perhaps TRBD1 (5 bases). Germline CDR1 KGHSH, CDR2 LQKENI. V dropped 5 bases and J dropped 7 bases, with 9 bases sitting between them. This CDR3 has 11 amino acids. In DNA form, the CDR3 reads TGTGCCAGCTCATCCAGGGTGGAGCAGTACTTC. Its protein product is CASSSRVEQYF. Together with reference TRBV18 and TRBJ2-7, the CDR3 gives the full variable domain: NAGVMQNPRHLVRRRGQEARLRCSPMKGHSHVYWYRQLPEEGLKFMVYLQKENIIDESGMPKERFSAEFPKEGPSILRIQQVVRGDSAAYFCASSSRVEQYFGPGTRLTVT.

The rearrangement joins TRBV28 to TRBJ2-7, with D perhaps being TRBD1 or TRBD2 (5 bases each). Trimming removed 5 bases at V and 7 bases at J, with 15 bases between. This CDR3 comprises 13 residues. The germline V gene has CDR1 MDHEN and CDR2 SYDVKM. The CDR3 loop reads CASSHGASGEQYF. The CDR3 DNA reads as TGTGCCAGCAGTCACGGGGCTTCGGGGGAGCAGTACTTC.

Ten or more counts support this clonotype. The rearrangement links TRBV20-1 to TRBJ1-4, with D possibly TRBD1 on 5 matching bases. Looked up from germline, CDR1 is DFQATT and CDR2 is SNEGSKA (reference sequence). Trimming took 0 bases from V and 0 from J, leaving 8 bases between them. This CDR3 has 15 residues. The CDR3 region is CSARDGGTTNEKLFF. The CDR3 DNA reads TGCAGTGCTAGAGATGGGGGGACAACTAATGAAAAACTGTTTTTT.